One and the same sample provided the 24 T cell receptor beta chains below, sequenced in a study of human T cells and chemical hapten exposure. This sample's time point: patch test 1, 2 weeks after DPC sensitization. Treatment described: therapeutic diphenylcyclopropenone sensitization with weekly scalp DPC. MiXCR was run by TCRdb on the RACE reads, yielding one entry per CDR3 protein. The sample includes about 120,000 distinct CDR3 sequences, roughly 15% of them seen just once. Specimen: whole blood, collected in connection with sensitization to the hapten diphenylcyclopropenone (DPC). The receptors stem from a man in his late teens or twenties with alopecia areata. Some clones in this sample may be carry-over from other donors' samples.

In this sample, this clonotype turned up a few times. V usage is TRBV2 and J usage is TRBJ2-7, with TRBD1 matching over 8 bases. This CDR3 spans 13 amino acids. Germline CDR1 and CDR2: SNHLY and FYNNEI. The junction had 4 bases not matched to a gene; V was cut back by 7 bases and J by 2 bases. As DNA, the CDR3 is TGTGCCAGCACCGACAGGGGCCCCTACGAGCAGTACTTC. Translation gives CASTDRGPYEQYF.

There are a few counts of this clonotype. The chain is built from TRBV10-3 and TRBJ1-5, with D maybe TRBD1 (5 bases). The germline V and J ends were trimmed by 6 bases and 4 bases, with 10 bases remaining between them. There are 13 residues in the CDR3. Germline V CDR1 and CDR2: ENHRY, SYGVKD. The CDR3 bases are TGTGCCATCAGCGAAGGGGAGAATCAGCCCCAGCATTTT. This encodes CAISEGENQPQHF.

V gene TRBV20-1 combines with J gene TRBJ2-5, with 7 bases aligning to TRBD1. The length of the CDR3 is 15 residues. The V and J ends lost 6 bases and 4 bases, in that order; junction bases with no gene match: 14. Per the germline V gene, CDR1 is DFQATT and CDR2 is SNEGSKA (reference sequence). The DNA of the CDR3 is TGCAGTGCCGCGAGACAGGGAGTTACGGGAGAGACCCAGTACTTC. Its translation: CSAARQGVTGETQYF.

This clonotype was detected ten times or more. V is TRBV11-2 and J is TRBJ2-7; D is unclear. V shed 5 bases and J shed 7 bases, with 24 bases lying between them. Germline V lookup: CDR1 SGHAT, CDR2 FQNNGV. This CDR3 has 16 amino acids. The DNA of the CDR3 is TGTGCCAGCAGCCCCCCCTTTAGGGTAGAATTTGAGGAGCAGTACTTC. Translated: CASSPPFRVEFEEQYF. Complete variable domain (other parts from reference TRBV11-2 and TRBJ2-7): EAGVAQSPRYKIIEKRQSVAFWCNPISGHATLYWYQQILGQGPKLLIQFQNNGVVDDSQLPKDRFSAERLKGVDSTLKIQPAKLEDSAVYLCASSPPFRVEFEEQYFGPGTRLTVT.

The chain employs TRBV4-3 and TRBJ2-7; no clear D gene. There are 12 residues in the CDR3. Trimming removed 4 bases from V and 6 bases from J, with 10 bases in between. CDR1 is LGHNA and CDR2 is YSLEER in the germline V gene. The CDR3 bases are TGCGCCAGCAGCCCTGGGCACGGCGAGCAGTACTTC. This encodes CASSPGHGEQYF.

This clonotype has ten or more counts. The rearrangement uses TRBV25-1 and TRBJ2-2; 7 bases line up with TRBD1. Germline CDR1 is MGHDK and CDR2 is SYGVNS. The CDR3 sequence is 16 residues long. Trimming took 3 bases from V and 5 from J; bases not matched to a gene: 9. The CDR3 coding sequence is TGTGCCAGCAGTGATCTCGTACAGGGGTTTACCGGGGAGCTGTTTTTT. Translation: CASSDLVQGFTGELFF.

This clonotype was observed a few times. The gene calls are TRBV4-3 and TRBJ1-2; TRBD1 aligns across 7 bases. The V segment lost 0 bases and the J segment 5 bases; nucleotides outside the gene matches: 9. CDR3 length: 16 residues. Germline V gene data show CDR1 as LGHNA and CDR2 as YSLEER. CDR3: CASSQEGRRGHYGYTF. The CDR3 bases are TGCGCCAGCAGCCAAGAGGGTAGGAGGGGGCATTATGGCTACACCTTC.

Turning to this clonotype: A much bigger clone sits one base away, suggesting this may be a read error. The gene calls are TRBV28 and TRBJ1-2; no reliable D call. The germline CDR1 and CDR2 sequences are MDHEN and SYDVKM. Deletions cut 3 bases from V and 2 bases from J, with 1 base between. This CDR3 comprises 11 residues. CDR3 amino acids: CASSFNYGYTF. The CDR3 region has the DNA TGTGCCAGCAGTTTCAACTATGGCTACACCTTC.

The chain combines TRBV7-9 with TRBJ1-4; a possible D gene is TRBD1 (5 bases). V shed 6 bases and J shed 0 bases, with 14 bases lying between them. Germline CDR1 reads SEHNR; CDR2 reads FQNEAQ (reference sequence). CDR3 size: 16 residues. CDR3 residues: CASRGRGESTNEKLFF. The DNA of the CDR3 is TGTGCCAGCAGGGGAAGAGGGGAATCAACTAATGAAAAACTGTTTTTT. The entire variable domain, with the rest obtained from reference TRBV7-9 and TRBJ1-4, is as follows: DTGVSQNPRHKITKRGQNVTFRCDPISEHNRLYWYRQTLGQGPEFLTYFQNEAQLEKSRLLSDRFSAERPKGSFSTLEIQRTEQGDSAMYLCASRGRGESTNEKLFFGSGTQLSVL.

This clonotype has more than one count but fewer than ten. The chain combines TRBV2 with TRBJ2-3; D is undetermined. CDR3 length: 13 residues. Per the germline V gene, CDR1 is SNHLY and CDR2 is FYNNEI. Trimming cost V 4 bases and J 0 bases, with 5 bases left between them. For the CDR3, the DNA is TGTGCCAGCAGTGTACGGAGCACAGATACGCAGTATTTT. The encoded protein is CASSVRSTDTQYF. The whole variable domain, filled in from reference TRBV2 and TRBJ2-3, reads EPEVTQTPSHQVTQMGQEVILRCVPISNHLYFYWYRQILGQKVEFLVSFYNNEISEKSEIFDDQFSVERPDGSNFTLKIRSTKLEDSAMYFCASSVRSTDTQYFGPGTRLTVL.

This clonotype was counted a few times. This chain connects TRBV15 to TRBJ1-1, with D tentatively TRBD1 (5 bases). The CDR3 covers 14 residues. V was cut by 0 bases and J by 3 bases, with 8 bases left in between. Germline lookup yields CDR1 LNHNV and CDR2 YYDKDF (reference sequence). CDR3 region: CATSRDGGYTEAFF. The DNA of the CDR3 is TGTGCCACCAGCAGAGATGGGGGGTACACTGAAGCTTTCTTT.

CDR3 amino acids: CSVVGGGSNTGELFF. DNA of the CDR3: TGCAGCGTTGTAGGAGGGGGGTCCAACACCGGGGAGCTGTTTTTT. The chain employs TRBV29-1 and TRBJ2-2; D could derive from TRBD1 or TRBD2 (6 bases each). The length of the CDR3 is 15 residues. The germline V and J ends were trimmed by 4 bases and 2 bases, with 14 bases remaining between them. CDR1 SQVTM and CDR2 ANQGSEA come from the germline V gene.

In its sample, this clonotype was seen a few times. The V gene is TRBV19, the J gene TRBJ2-1; the D is unclear. V was pared by 0 bases and J by 3 bases, with 9 bases between. The CDR3 sequence is 15 residues long. Germline V CDR1 and CDR2: LNHDA, SQIVND (reference sequence). Here the CDR3 DNA reads TGTGCCAGTAGTATAGAGGCCCAGGACTACAATGAGCAGTTCTTC. It encodes CASSIEAQDYNEQFF.

The genes are TRBV5-1 and TRBJ2-4; D perhaps matches TRBD1 (5 bases). Germline values: CDR1 SGHRS, CDR2 YFSETQ. The CDR3 covers 17 residues. V shed 4 bases and J shed 0 bases, with 17 bases lying between them. The CDR3 loop reads CASSLASTELAKNIQYF. The CDR3 DNA reads as TGCGCCAGCAGCCTTGCCTCGACAGAATTAGCCAAAAACATTCAGTACTTC.

This clonotype turned up a few times. The gene calls are TRBV10-1 and TRBJ1-2; TRBD1 matches at 12 bases. Germline lookup yields CDR1 WNHNN and CDR2 SYGVQD (reference sequence). This CDR3 region has 16 residues. With 6 bases clipped from V and 7 bases from J, the junction kept 12 bases outside the gene matches. The DNA for the CDR3 is TGCGCCAGCAGACCCGGGACAGGGGGCTTCGAGTTTGGCTACACCTTC. It translates to CASRPGTGGFEFGYTF.

The V gene is TRBV7-2, the J gene TRBJ2-1, with 8 bases fitting TRBD1. This CDR3 contains 14 residues. The germline V gene encodes CDR1 SGHTA and CDR2 FQGNSA. The V segment lost 1 base and the J segment 7 bases; nucleotides outside the gene matches: 3. The CDR3 reads CASSLGTGRNEQFF. In DNA form, the CDR3 reads TGTGCCAGCAGCTTAGGGACAGGGCGGAATGAGCAGTTCTTC.

V usage is TRBV28 and J usage is TRBJ1-1; TRBD1 matches 7 bases. The V gene end was trimmed by 2 bases and the J gene end by 4 bases; junction bases not matched to a gene: 10. The CDR3 is made up of 16 amino acids. CDR1 is MDHEN and CDR2 is SYDVKM in the germline V gene. The CDR3 spells CASSLVHYRGFTEAFF. CDR3 coding DNA: TGTGCCAGCAGTTTAGTTCATTACAGGGGCTTCACTGAAGCTTTCTTT. Together with reference TRBV28 and TRBJ1-1, the CDR3 gives the full variable domain: DVKVTQSSRYLVKRTGEKVFLECVQDMDHENMFWYRQDPGLGLRLIYFSYDVKMKEKGDIPEGYSVSREKKERFSLILESASTNQTSMYLCASSLVHYRGFTEAFFGQGTRLTVV.

This clonotype was detected only a few times. The V and J genes are TRBV20-1 and TRBJ2-7, with D possibly matching TRBD2 (5 bases). Per the germline V gene, CDR1 is DFQATT and CDR2 is SNEGSKA (reference sequence). The CDR3 spans 15 residues. CDR3 sequence reads: CSARGGGLPLGEQYV. As DNA, the CDR3 is TGCAGTGCAAGAGGCGGCGGACTGCCACTAGGCGAGCAGTACGTC.

The V gene is TRBV6-5, the J gene TRBJ1-6, with D possibly TRBD1 on 5 matching bases. V was shortened by 6 bases and J by 12 bases, with 18 bases between the two germline ends. The CDR3 consists of 14 residues. Germline V gene lookup returns CDR1 MNHEY and CDR2 SVGAGI. The CDR3 DNA reads as TGTGCCAGCAGCCTCCGGGACGGTGTAAGACCCCTCCACTTT. It translates to CASSLRDGVRPLHF.

This clonotype was seen only a few times. The chain carries TRBV7-2 and TRBJ2-5; 7 nucleotides align to TRBD1. Trimming took 6 bases from V and 5 from J; bases not matched to a gene: 12. The CDR3 totals 15 residues. CDR1 and CDR2 from the germline V gene are SGHTA and FQGNSA. The CDR3 DNA sequence: TGTGCCAGCAGTTTCGACAGGGTGGTGGAGGAGACCCAGTACTTC. This encodes CASSFDRVVEETQYF.

This chain joins TRBV7-8 and TRBJ2-7, with 7 bases lining up with TRBD1. This CDR3 is built from 14 residues. The ends lost 5 bases at V and 3 bases at J; junction bases unmatched: 7. Germline V gives CDR1 SGHVS, CDR2 FQNEAQ. CDR3 in amino acids: CASSIRTGRYEQYF. DNA of the CDR3: TGTGCCAGCAGCATAAGGACAGGCCGCTACGAGCAGTACTTC.

The chain couples TRBV28 to TRBJ1-6; D gene uncertain. This CDR3 spans 15 amino acids. CDR1 and CDR2 (germline): MDHEN, SYDVKM. Trimming removed 9 bases at V and 0 bases at J, with 12 bases between. CDR3 sequence (DNA): TGTGCCAGTAACGATTTCCGCTCCTATAATTCACCCCTCCACTTT. Its translation: CASNDFRSYNSPLHF.

This clonotype was detected many times. The chain combines TRBV20-1 with TRBJ2-7; 9 positions agree with TRBD1. V lost 8 bases to trimming and J lost 6 bases; unmatched junction nucleotides: 11. Germline assignment: CDR1 DFQATT and CDR2 SNEGSKA (reference sequence). The CDR3 is made up of 13 amino acids. CDR3 nucleotide sequence: TGCAGTCCAAAACAGGGGGCTCTGGTCGAGCAGTACTTC. It encodes CSPKQGALVEQYF.

CDR3 sequence reads: CASSPGTVDQPQHF. The CDR3, as DNA: TGTGCCAGCAGCCCCGGGACGGTTGATCAGCCCCAGCATTTT. The chain uses TRBV7-6 and TRBJ1-5; tentatively, D is TRBD1 (5 bases). The V and J ends lost 5 bases and 5 bases respectively, with 13 bases between them. The CDR3 runs 14 residues. The germline V gene encodes CDR1 SGHVS and CDR2 FNYEAQ.